These 13 T cell receptor beta chains share one sample of origin, sequenced in a study of radiotherapy plus CTLA-4 blockade in lung cancer. Measured with immunoSEQ multiplex PCR; TCRdb has only the in-frame clones, and not every one. The sample contains 50,000 to 70,000 clones, 70% to 85% of which appear only once. The sequencing here drew on peripheral blood, taken from a patient treated with radiotherapy plus ipilimumab. The receptors originated from a human donor with non-small cell lung cancer whose response to radiotherapy plus ipilimumab could not be evaluated.

This chain connects TRBV9 to TRBJ2-1; 10 bases fit TRBD2. Trimming took 2 bases from V and 10 from J; bases not matched to a gene: 6. Germline V gene data show CDR1 as SGDLS and CDR2 as YYNGEE. This CDR3 comprises 14 residues. This chain's CDR3 is CASSVRTSGSEQFF. CDR3 nucleotide sequence: TGTGCCAGCAGCGTTAGGACTAGCGGCAGCGAGCAGTTCTTC.

The V call is TRBV4-1, the J call TRBJ1-3; possible D gene TRBD1, 6 bases. The CDR3 runs to 14 residues. V lost 6 bases and J 2 bases, leaving 11 bases between the germline ends. Per the germline V gene, CDR1 is MGHRA and CDR2 is YSYEKL. CDR3 sequence: CASRRTGTGNTIYF. The CDR3, as DNA: TGCGCCAGCAGGAGAACAGGGACTGGAAACACCATATATTTT.

The genes are TRBV28 and TRBJ2-1, with 8 bases identical to TRBD2. CDR3 length: 14 amino acids. The germline V gene has CDR1 MDHEN and CDR2 SYDVKM. V shed 5 bases, J shed 4 bases, and the junction held 4 bases outside the gene matches. CDR3 amino acids: CASSGGLVYNEQFF. The CDR3, as DNA: TGTGCCAGCAGTGGGGGACTAGTATACAATGAGCAGTTCTTC.

The chain uses TRBV6-4 and TRBJ2-7; 8 positions agree with TRBD1. Looked up from germline, CDR1 is MRHNA and CDR2 is SNTAGT. This CDR3 spans 16 amino acids. V lost 0 bases, J lost 2 bases, and 6 bases stayed unmatched. CDR3: CASSDSMGQDTYEQYF. The CDR3 region has the DNA TGTGCCAGCAGTGACTCGATGGGACAGGATACCTACGAGCAGTACTTC.

This rearrangement joins TRBV5-1 to TRBJ1-1, with 8 bases fitting TRBD1. The V and J ends lost 1 base and 5 bases, in that order; junction bases with no gene match: 7. The CDR3 has 15 residues. CDR1 and CDR2 (germline): SGHRS, YFSETQ. The CDR3 bases are TGCGCCAGCAGCTTGCAGCGACAGGGGAGTACTGAAGCTTTCTTT. This codes for CASSLQRQGSTEAFF.

The V call is TRBV7-2, the J call TRBJ2-7, with 10 bases fitting TRBD2. CDR1 is SGHTA and CDR2 is FQGNSA in the germline V gene. The CDR3 extends over 16 amino acids. The trim removed 0 bases at V and 4 bases at J, leaving 6 bases unmatched. In nucleotides, the CDR3 is TGTGCCAGCAGCTTAGCCCCTAGCGGGGGCAGGTACGAGCAGTACTTC. Residues: CASSLAPSGGRYEQYF.

This chain connects TRBV4-1 to TRBJ2-3, with 13 bases matching TRBD2. Germline V CDR1 and CDR2: MGHRA, YSYEKL. The CDR3 is 16 residues long. J lost 5 bases, V lost 4 bases, and 6 bases had no gene match. The CDR3 sequence is CASSRPLAGGRDTQYF. The CDR3 coding sequence is TGCGCCAGCAGCCGCCCACTAGCGGGGGGGAGAGATACGCAGTATTTT.

This clone was counted between two and nine times. The V call is TRBV7-2, the J call TRBJ1-5; 7 bases are shared with TRBD1. CDR3 length: 19 residues. The germline gives CDR1 SGHTA, CDR2 FQGNSA. After removal of 1 base from V and 0 bases from J, the junction contained 12 bases not matched to a gene. The CDR3 nucleotides are TGTGCCAGCAGCTTAGTCCAAGGGGGCGGCTCTTTTAGCAATCAGCCCCAGCATTTT. Translating gives CASSLVQGGGSFSNQPQHF.

The chain combines TRBV5-4 with TRBJ2-7; 10 nucleotides match TRBD1. CDR3 length: 15 residues. J gave up 2 bases and V 5 bases, and 7 bases lay outside the gene matches. Germline V lookup: CDR1 SGHNT, CDR2 YYREEE (reference sequence). The DNA for the CDR3 is TGTGCCAGCAGTCGCGACGGACAGGGGGCCTACGAGCAGTACTTC. Encoded protein: CASSRDGQGAYEQYF.

This chain uses TRBV12-5 with TRBJ2-1; D might be TRBD2 (7 bases). CDR1 is LGHNT, CDR2 FRNRAP, per germline. V gave up 1 base and J gave up 15 bases, with 25 bases separating them. CDR3 length equals 16 residues. CDR3 sequence (DNA): TGTGCTAGTGGTTTGGCCACCGCGGGGGCTACAGGGCATAGGTTCTTC. Its translation: CASGLATAGATGHRFF.

The rearrangement uses TRBV7-7 and TRBJ1-6, with a possible D match to TRBD1 (6 bases). CDR1 is SSHAT and CDR2 is FNYEAQ in the germline V gene (reference sequence). The CDR3 consists of 20 residues. Trimming took off 6 bases at V and 0 bases at J, with 24 bases between the two ends. The CDR3 DNA reads as TGTGCCAGCAGGCTTGAGCGGACAGACTCTTCAAGCTCCTATAATTCACCCCTCCACTTT. It is translated as CASRLERTDSSSSYNSPLHF.

The chain joins TRBV7-9 to TRBJ1-1; D gene unclear. Trimming shortened V by 0 bases and J by 5 bases, and 16 bases separated the two germline ends. Germline lookup yields CDR1 SEHNR and CDR2 FQNEAQ (reference sequence). The CDR3 has 16 residues. Here the CDR3 reads CASSLAVASRGTEAFF. Written as DNA, the CDR3 is TGTGCCAGCAGCTTAGCCGTAGCCTCTCGAGGAACTGAAGCTTTCTTT.

The chain carries TRBV19 and TRBJ1-1, with a weak D call TRBD1 (5 bases). The V gene lost 2 bases and the J gene lost 1 base, with 8 bases spanning the gap. The CDR3 extends over 14 amino acids. Looked up from germline, CDR1 is LNHDA and CDR2 is SQIVND (reference sequence). CDR3 sequence: CASSIIDRNTEAFF. In nucleotides, the CDR3 is TGTGCCAGTAGTATAATAGACAGGAACACTGAAGCTTTCTTT.